This entry is about one T cell receptor (beta chain). Its antigen is unidentified. In germline, CDR1 is MGHRA, CDR2 YSYEKL. The CDR3 is 19 residues long. V shed 3 bases, J shed 2 bases, and the junction held 11 bases outside the gene matches. The source of the sample is a study of cytomegalovirus exposure and HLA in healthy donors. General study points: Most TCR sequences were rare, but some public TCRs occurred in many donors. Accurate prediction of HLA-A and HLA-B alleles (for most subjects) was reportedly achieved from TCR beta sequences.

This PCR relied on a set of 60 Vbeta primers and 13 Jbeta primers. Libraries were prepared by immunoSEQ multiplex PCR; TCRdb keeps only in-frame clonotypes and omits some of them. Of about 98,000 clones listed, about 81% are singletons. This sequence joins TRBV4-1 and TRBJ1-5; TRBD1 matches 12 bases. Sequencing input: PBMCs. This TCR was sampled from a man aged 40-55 years in good health and CMV-seronegative. CDR3 sequence (DNA): TGCGCCAGCAGCCACATACCGGGACAGGGGGCGCGACGCAATCAGCCCCAGCATTTT. Residues: CASSHIPGQGARRNQPQHF.